These T cell receptor beta chains were read from a single sample in a study of blood T cell repertoires in COVID-19. Here immunoSEQ multiplex PCR was the method, and the copy in TCRdb shows in-frame clones only, minus some. The sample carries 100,000 or so clones, approximately 80% recorded once. The specimen sequenced was peripheral blood. These receptors originate from a human donor in a cohort sampled during active COVID-19. The CDR3 runs from the conserved cysteine through the conserved F or W. The order of the fields is J gene, CDR3 length, D gene, V gene, CDR3 protein, CDR3 DNA. D genes are given only for firm matches.

>TRBJ1-2|14|.|TRBV28
CASSLGPGGYGYTF
TGTGCCAGCAGTTTAGGTCCGGGTGGCTATGGCTACACCTTC
>TRBJ2-1|15|.|TRBV5-5
CASSLGVRGMHEQFF
TGTGCCAGCAGCTTAGGGGTTCGAGGTATGCATGAGCAGTTCTTC
>TRBJ2-7|15|.|TRBV10-3
CAIRDFSSTSYEQYF
TGTGCCATCAGAGACTTCTCCTCCACTTCCTACGAGCAGTACTTC
>TRBJ2-5|13|TRBD2|TRBV5-4
CASSLSGEETQYF
TGTGCCAGCAGCTTGAGCGGGGAAGAGACCCAGTACTTC
>TRBJ1-3|16|TRBD1|TRBV7-9
CASSLSGQRSGNTIYF
TGTGCCAGCAGCCTGTCGGGACAGAGGTCTGGAAACACCATATATTTT
>TRBJ1-1|17|.|TRBV18
CASSPLSNLRAPTEAFF
TGTGCCAGCTCACCGCTTAGCAATTTGAGAGCCCCCACTGAAGCTTTCTTT
>TRBJ1-1|14|.|TRBV19
CASSYPNGGTEAFF
TGTGCCAGTAGTTACCCCAACGGGGGCACTGAAGCTTTCTTT
>TRBJ2-7|15|TRBD1|TRBV5-4
CASSLGTGRYDEQYF
TGTGCCAGCAGCTTAGGGACAGGGCGGTACGACGAGCAGTACTTC
>TRBJ1-1|16|.|TRBV27
CASSFLGEGVNTEAFF
TGTGCCAGCAGTTTCCTCGGGGAGGGTGTTAACACTGAAGCTTTCTTT
>TRBJ1-1|16|TRBD1|TRBV4-1
CASSPLGDRGRAEAFF
TGCGCCAGCAGCCCCCTAGGGGACAGGGGGAGGGCTGAAGCTTTCTTT
>TRBJ2-1|15|.|TRBV11-1
CASSLALGLINEQFF
TGTGCCAGCAGCTTAGCCCTGGGACTCATCAATGAGCAGTTCTTC
>TRBJ2-5|14|TRBD2|TRBV7-2
CASSPTSSHRTQYF
TGTGCCAGCAGCCCGACTAGCAGCCACAGGACCCAGTACTTC
>TRBJ1-2|15|TRBD1|TRBV24-1
CATSDRTGPNYGYTF
TGTGCCACCAGTGATCGGACAGGGCCTAACTATGGCTACACCTTC
>TRBJ1-1|14|.|TRBV30
CAWSVLQGSIEAFF
TGTGCCTGGAGTGTACTACAGGGTTCCATTGAAGCTTTCTTT
>TRBJ1-2|16|TRBD1|TRBV28
CASSARDTQGAYGYTF
TGTGCCAGCAGTGCTAGGGACACCCAGGGGGCCTATGGCTACACCTTC
>TRBJ2-5|15|TRBD2|TRBV19
CASSMDSGGKETQYF
TGTGCCAGTAGTATGGACAGCGGGGGGAAAGAGACCCAGTACTTC
>TRBJ2-3|16|TRBD2|TRBV7-9
CASSLGLAGGSDTQYF
TGTGCCAGCAGCTTAGGCCTAGCGGGGGGGAGTGATACGCAGTATTTT
>TRBJ1-6|13|.|TRBV7-2
CASSLSYNSPLHF
TGTGCCAGCAGCCTGTCCTATAATTCACCCCTCCACTTT